This T cell receptor (beta chain) was obtained from a study of T cells in localized non-small cell lung cancer. Study results and limitations: Analysis by sequencing included only one tumor region, so heterogeneity remains possible. Uninvolved adjacent lung had the highest recorded T cell clonality, with tumor below it. Adjacent lung was found to contain a median approximately 62 of the top 100 tumor clones. Longer survival (overall) was linked to higher T cell density in blood.

Sequencing used immunoSEQ multiplex PCR; TCRdb keeps in-frame clones, though not all of them. The table shows around 25,000 clones, with around 85% occurring only once. Deletions cut 7 bases from V and 0 bases from J, with 13 bases between. The CDR3 has 15 amino acids. In germline, CDR1 is SGHTA, CDR2 FQGNSA. A remark on this clone: The antigen is unknown.

The gene calls are TRBV7-2 and TRBJ1-5; D gene unclear. The sequenced sample was peripheral blood, obtained before any cancer treatment. The receptor comes from a male donor aged 60 or older with stage II squamous cell lung carcinoma. The CDR3 loop reads CASNQDGNSNQPQHF. The CDR3 DNA sequence: TGTGCCAGCAACCAGGACGGGAATAGCAATCAGCCCCAGCATTTT.